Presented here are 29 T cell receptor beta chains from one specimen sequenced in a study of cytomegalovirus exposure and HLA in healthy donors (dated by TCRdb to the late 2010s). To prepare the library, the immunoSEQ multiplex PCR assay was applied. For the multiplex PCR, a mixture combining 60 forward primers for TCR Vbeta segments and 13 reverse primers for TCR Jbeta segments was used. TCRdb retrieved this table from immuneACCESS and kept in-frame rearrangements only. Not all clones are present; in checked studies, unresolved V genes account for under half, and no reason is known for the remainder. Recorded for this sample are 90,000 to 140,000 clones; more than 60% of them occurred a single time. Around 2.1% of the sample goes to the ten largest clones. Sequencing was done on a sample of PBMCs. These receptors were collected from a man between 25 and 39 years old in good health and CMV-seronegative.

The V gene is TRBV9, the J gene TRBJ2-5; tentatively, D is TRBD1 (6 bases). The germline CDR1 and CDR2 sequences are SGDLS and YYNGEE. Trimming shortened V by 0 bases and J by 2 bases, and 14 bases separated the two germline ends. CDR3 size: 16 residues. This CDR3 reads CASSVGRGALQETQYF. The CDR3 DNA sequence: TGTGCCAGCAGCGTAGGCAGGGGAGCCTTGCAAGAGACCCAGTACTTC.

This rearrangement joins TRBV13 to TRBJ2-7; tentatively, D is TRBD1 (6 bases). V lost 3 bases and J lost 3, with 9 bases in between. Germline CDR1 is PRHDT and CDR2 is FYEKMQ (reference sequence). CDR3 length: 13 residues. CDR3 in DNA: TGTGCCAGCAGCTTTCAGGGGATCTACGAGCAGTACTTC. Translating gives CASSFQGIYEQYF. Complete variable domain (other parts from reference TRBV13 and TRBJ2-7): AAGVIQSPRHLIKEKRETATLKCYPIPRHDTVYWYQQGPGQDPQFLISFYEKMQSDKGSIPDRFSAQQFSDYHSELNMSSLELGDSALYFCASSFQGIYEQYFGPGTRLTVT.

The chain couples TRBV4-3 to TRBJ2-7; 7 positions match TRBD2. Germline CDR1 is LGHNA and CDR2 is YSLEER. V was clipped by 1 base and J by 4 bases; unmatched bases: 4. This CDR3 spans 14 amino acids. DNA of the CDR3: TGCGCCAGCAGCCAAGCTAGCGGCGGGTACGAGCAGTACTTC. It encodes CASSQASGGYEQYF.

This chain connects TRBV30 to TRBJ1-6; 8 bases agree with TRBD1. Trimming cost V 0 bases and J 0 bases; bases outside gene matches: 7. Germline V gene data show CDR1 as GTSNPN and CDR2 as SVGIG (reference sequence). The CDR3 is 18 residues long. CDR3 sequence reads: CAWSVVGTGYSYNSPLHF. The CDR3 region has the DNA TGTGCCTGGAGTGTGGTGGGGACAGGTTACTCCTATAATTCACCCCTCCACTTT.

In nucleotides, the CDR3 is TGTGCCAGCAGCCAACGACAGGTCGGGTTTAACACCGGGGAGCTGTTTTTT. This translates into CASSQRQVGFNTGELFF. The genes are TRBV2 and TRBJ2-2; perhaps TRBD1 as D (6 bases). Germline V lookup: CDR1 SNHLY, CDR2 FYNNEI. V lost 6 bases, J lost 2 bases, and 19 bases lay in between. CDR3 length: 17 amino acids.

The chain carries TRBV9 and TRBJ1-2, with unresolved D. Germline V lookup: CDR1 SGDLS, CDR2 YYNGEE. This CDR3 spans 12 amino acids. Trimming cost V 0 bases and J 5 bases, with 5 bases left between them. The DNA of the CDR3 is TGTGCCAGCAGCGTAGGAGGGTATGGCTACACCTTC. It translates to CASSVGGYGYTF. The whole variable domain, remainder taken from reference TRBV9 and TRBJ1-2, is DSGVTQTPKHLITATGQRVTLRCSPRSGDLSVYWYQQSLDQGLQFLIQYYNGEERAKGNILERFSAQQFPDLHSELNLSSLELGDSALYFCASSVGGYGYTFGSGTRLTVV.

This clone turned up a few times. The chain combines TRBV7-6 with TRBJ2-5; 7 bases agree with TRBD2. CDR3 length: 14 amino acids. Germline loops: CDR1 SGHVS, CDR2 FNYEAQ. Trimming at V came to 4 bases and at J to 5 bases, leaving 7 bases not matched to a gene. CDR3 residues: CASSWTDGGETQYF. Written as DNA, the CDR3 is TGTGCCAGCAGCTGGACGGACGGGGGGGAGACCCAGTACTTC.

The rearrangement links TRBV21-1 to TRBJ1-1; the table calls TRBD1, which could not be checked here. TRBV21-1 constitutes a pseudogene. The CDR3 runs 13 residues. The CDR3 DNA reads TGTGCCAGCACCACAGGGGGCTACACTGAAGCTTTCTTT. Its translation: CASTTGGYTEAFF.

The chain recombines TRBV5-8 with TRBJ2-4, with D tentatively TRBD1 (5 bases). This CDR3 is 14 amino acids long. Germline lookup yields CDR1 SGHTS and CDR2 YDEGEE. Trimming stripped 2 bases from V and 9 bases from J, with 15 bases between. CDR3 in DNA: TGTGCCAGCAGCTTAAGACAGTCCGCTGGCATTCAGTACTTC. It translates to CASSLRQSAGIQYF.

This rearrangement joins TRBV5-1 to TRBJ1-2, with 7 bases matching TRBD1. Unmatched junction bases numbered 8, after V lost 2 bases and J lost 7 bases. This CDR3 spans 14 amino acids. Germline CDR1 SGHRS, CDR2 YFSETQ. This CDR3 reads CASSFEITGAGYTF. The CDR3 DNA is TGCGCCAGCAGCTTTGAGATAACAGGGGCTGGCTACACCTTC.

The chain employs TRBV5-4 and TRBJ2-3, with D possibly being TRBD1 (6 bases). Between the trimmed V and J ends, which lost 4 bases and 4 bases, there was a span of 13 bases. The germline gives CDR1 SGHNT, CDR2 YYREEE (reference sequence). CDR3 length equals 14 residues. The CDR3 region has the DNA TGTGCCAGCAGCCCTGACAGGCTCGCAGATACGCAGTATTTT. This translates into CASSPDRLADTQYF.

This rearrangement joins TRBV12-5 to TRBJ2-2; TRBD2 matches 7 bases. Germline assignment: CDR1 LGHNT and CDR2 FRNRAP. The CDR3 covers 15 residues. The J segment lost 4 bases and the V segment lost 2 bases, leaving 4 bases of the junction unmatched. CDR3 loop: CASGLIGGGTGELFF. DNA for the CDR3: TGTGCTAGTGGTTTGATTGGGGGGGGCACCGGGGAGCTGTTTTTT.

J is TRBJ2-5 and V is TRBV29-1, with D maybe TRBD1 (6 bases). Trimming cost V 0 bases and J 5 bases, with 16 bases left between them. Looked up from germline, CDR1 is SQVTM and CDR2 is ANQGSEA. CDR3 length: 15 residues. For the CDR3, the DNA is TGCAGCGTTGAAGACGGATGGGGGCGACGGGAGACCCAGTACTTC. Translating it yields CSVEDGWGRRETQYF.

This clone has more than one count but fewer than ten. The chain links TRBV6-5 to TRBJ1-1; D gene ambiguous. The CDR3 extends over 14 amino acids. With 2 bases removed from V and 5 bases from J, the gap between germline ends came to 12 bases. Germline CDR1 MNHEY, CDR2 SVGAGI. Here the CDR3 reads CASSYRRGKTEAFF. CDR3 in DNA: TGTGCCAGCAGTTACAGGAGAGGGAAAACTGAAGCTTTCTTT.

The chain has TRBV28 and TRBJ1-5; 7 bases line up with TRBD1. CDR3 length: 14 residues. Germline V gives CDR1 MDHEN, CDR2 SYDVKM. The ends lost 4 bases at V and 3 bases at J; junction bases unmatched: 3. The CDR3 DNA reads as TGTGCCAGCAGTTCCGGGACAGCCAATCAGCCCCAGCATTTT. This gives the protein CASSSGTANQPQHF.

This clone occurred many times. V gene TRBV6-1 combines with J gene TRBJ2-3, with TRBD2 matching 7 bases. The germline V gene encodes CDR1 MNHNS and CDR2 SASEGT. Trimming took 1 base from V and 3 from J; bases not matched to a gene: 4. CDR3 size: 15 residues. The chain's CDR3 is CASSEEISGTDTQYF. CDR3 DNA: TGTGCCAGCAGTGAAGAAATTAGCGGGACAGATACGCAGTATTTT.

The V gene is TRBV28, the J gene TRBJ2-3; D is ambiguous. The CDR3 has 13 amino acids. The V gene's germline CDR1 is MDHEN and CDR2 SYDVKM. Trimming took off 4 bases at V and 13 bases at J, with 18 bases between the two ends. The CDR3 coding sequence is TGTGCCAGCAGTTCCGCAATCGATACCCACAAGTATTTT. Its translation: CASSSAIDTHKYF.

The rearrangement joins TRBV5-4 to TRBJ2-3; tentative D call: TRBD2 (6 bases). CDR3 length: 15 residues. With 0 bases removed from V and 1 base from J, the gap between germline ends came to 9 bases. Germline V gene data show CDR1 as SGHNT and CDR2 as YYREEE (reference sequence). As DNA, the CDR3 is TGTGCCAGCAGCTTGGCCCAGCGGGGCACAGATACGCAGTATTTT. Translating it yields CASSLAQRGTDTQYF.

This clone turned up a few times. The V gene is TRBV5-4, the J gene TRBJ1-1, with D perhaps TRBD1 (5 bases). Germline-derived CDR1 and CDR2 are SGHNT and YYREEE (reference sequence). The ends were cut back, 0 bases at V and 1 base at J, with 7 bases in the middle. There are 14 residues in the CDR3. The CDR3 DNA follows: TGTGCCAGCAGCTTGGAAAGGGGGAACACTGAAGCTTTCTTT. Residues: CASSLERGNTEAFF.

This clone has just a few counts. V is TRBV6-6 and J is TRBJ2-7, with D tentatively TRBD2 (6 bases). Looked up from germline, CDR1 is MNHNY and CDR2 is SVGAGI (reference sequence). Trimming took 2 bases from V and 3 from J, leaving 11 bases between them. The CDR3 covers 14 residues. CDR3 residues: CASSYTGRSYEQYF. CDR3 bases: TGTGCCAGCAGTTACACCGGGAGAAGCTACGAGCAGTACTTC.

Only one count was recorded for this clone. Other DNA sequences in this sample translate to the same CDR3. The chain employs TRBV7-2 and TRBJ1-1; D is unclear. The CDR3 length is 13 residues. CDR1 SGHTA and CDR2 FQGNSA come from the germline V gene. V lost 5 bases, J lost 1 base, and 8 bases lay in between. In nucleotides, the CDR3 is TGTGCCAGCAGCCTTGAGGGGAACACTGAAGCTTTCTTT. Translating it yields CASSLEGNTEAFF.

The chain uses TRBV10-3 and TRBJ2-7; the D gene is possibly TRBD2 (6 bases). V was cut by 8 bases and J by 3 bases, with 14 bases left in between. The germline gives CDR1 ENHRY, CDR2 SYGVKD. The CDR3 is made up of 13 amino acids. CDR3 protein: CAIGGVFSYEQYF. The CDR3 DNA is TGTGCCATCGGAGGGGTTTTCAGCTACGAGCAGTACTTC.

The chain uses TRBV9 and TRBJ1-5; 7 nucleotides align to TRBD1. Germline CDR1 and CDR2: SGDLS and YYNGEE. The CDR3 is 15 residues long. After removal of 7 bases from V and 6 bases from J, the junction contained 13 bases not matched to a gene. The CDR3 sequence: CASSYEGARGQPQHF. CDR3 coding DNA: TGTGCCAGCTCGTACGAGGGGGCGCGGGGTCAGCCCCAGCATTTT.

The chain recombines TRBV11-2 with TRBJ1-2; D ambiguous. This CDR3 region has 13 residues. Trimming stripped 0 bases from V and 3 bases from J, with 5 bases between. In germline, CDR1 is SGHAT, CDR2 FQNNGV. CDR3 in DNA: TGTGCCAGCAGCTTAGATGCAGACTATGGCTACACCTTC. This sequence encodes CASSLDADYGYTF.

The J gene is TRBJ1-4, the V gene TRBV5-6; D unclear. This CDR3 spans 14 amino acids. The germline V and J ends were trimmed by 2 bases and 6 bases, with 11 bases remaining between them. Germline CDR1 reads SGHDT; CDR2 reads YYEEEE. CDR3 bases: TGTGCCAGCAGCTTTACAGAAGTTGATGAAAAACTGTTTTTT. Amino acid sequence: CASSFTEVDEKLFF.

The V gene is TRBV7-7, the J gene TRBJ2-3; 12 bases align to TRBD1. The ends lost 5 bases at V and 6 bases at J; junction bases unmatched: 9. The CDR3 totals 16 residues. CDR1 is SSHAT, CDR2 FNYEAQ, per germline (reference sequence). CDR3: CASSLGGQGALDTQYF. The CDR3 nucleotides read TGTGCCAGCAGCCTGGGGGGACAGGGGGCGCTGGATACGCAGTATTTT. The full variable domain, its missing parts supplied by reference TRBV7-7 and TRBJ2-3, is GAGVSQSPRYKVTKRGQDVTLRCDPISSHATLYWYQQALGQGPEFLTYFNYEAQPDKSGLPSDRFSAERPEGSISTLTIQRTEQRDSAMYRCASSLGGQGALDTQYFGPGTRLTVL.

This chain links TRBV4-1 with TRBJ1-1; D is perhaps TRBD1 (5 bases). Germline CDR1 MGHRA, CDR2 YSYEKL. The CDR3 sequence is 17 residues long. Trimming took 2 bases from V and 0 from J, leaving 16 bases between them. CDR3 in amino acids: CASSQNPGGVVNTEAFF. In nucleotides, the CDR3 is TGCGCCAGCAGCCAAAATCCGGGAGGGGTGGTGAACACTGAAGCTTTCTTT.

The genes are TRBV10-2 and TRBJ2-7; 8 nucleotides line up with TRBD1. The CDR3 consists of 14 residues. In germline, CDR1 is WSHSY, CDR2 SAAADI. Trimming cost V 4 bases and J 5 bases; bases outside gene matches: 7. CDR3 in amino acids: CASSVVGQGDEQYF. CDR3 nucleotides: TGCGCCAGCAGTGTGGTAGGACAGGGCGACGAGCAGTACTTC.

The CDR3 sequence is CASSSQGATYGYTF. CDR3 nucleotides: TGTGCCAGCAGCTCACAGGGGGCAACCTATGGCTACACCTTC. The chain joins TRBV5-4 to TRBJ1-2; 9 bases match TRBD1. The length of the CDR3 is 14 residues. The J segment lost 4 bases and the V segment lost 3 bases, leaving 4 bases of the junction unmatched. Germline assignment: CDR1 SGHNT and CDR2 YYREEE (reference sequence). The variable domain in full, with the rest retrieved from reference TRBV5-4 and TRBJ1-2, is ETGVTQSPTHLIKTRGQQVTLRCSSQSGHNTVSWYQQALGQGPQFIFQYYREEENGRGNFPPRFSGLQFPNYSSELNVNALELDDSALYLCASSSQGATYGYTFGSGTRLTVV.